This T cell receptor (beta chain) was sequenced during a study of shared clonotypes between healthy human individuals. Each subset's genomic DNA was shared equally among a number of immunoSEQ plates. Assay: immunoSEQ multiplex PCR; the TCRdb copy retains only in-frame clones and omits some. This sample carries about 490,000 clones, roughly 78% of them seen once, and the ten largest clones take about 12%. Germline-derived CDR1 and CDR2 are SNHLY and FYNNEI. V was shortened by 6 bases and J by 2 bases, with 2 bases between the two germline ends. This CDR3 spans 12 amino acids. The sample taken for sequencing was PBMCs. The receptor was isolated from a woman aged 35 to 49 in good health. Some clones in this sample may be carry-over from other donors' samples. V and J are TRBV2 and TRBJ2-6; D not certain. Here the CDR3 reads CASRTGANVLTF. Here the CDR3 DNA reads TGTGCCAGCAGAACTGGGGCCAACGTCCTGACTTTC.